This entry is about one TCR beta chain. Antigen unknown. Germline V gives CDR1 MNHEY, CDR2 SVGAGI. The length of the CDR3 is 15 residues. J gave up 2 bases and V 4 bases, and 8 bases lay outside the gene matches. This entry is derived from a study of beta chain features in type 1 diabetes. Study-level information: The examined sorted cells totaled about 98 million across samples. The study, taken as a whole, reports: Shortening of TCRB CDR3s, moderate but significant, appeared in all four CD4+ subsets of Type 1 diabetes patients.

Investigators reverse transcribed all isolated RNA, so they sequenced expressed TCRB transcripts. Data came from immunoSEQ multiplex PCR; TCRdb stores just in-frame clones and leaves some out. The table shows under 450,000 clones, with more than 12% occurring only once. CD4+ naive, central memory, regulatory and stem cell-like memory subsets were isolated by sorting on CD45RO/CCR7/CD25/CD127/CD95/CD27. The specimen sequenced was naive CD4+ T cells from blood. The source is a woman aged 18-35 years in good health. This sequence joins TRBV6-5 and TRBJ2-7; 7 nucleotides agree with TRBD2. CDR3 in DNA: TGTGCCAGCAGTTCCCAAGCGGGATTTACCTACGAGCAGTACTTC. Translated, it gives CASSSQAGFTYEQYF.